The clone carrying this T cell receptor beta chain was picked up a small number of times. The antigen is not known. This record comes from a study of beta chain features in type 1 diabetes. cDNA synthesis used the whole RNA isolate, giving expressed TCRB sequences. The data were produced by immunoSEQ multiplex PCR, yet TCRdb's version contains in-frame clones alone and is incomplete. The sample contains around 99,000 clones, roughly 40% of which appear only once. Based on CD45RO/CCR7/CD25/CD127/CD95/CD27, CD4+ regulatory, stem cell-like memory, naive and central memory cells were sorted. Trimming cost V 0 bases and J 0 bases; bases outside gene matches: 5. This CDR3 region has 16 residues. Germline lookup yields CDR1 SGHRS and CDR2 YFSETQ. Findings and caveats of the study: VDJ junctions from patients with type 1 diabetes contained fewer insertions and more deletions.

This TCR derives from a woman aged 18 to 35 in good health. The sample was stem cell memory CD4+ T cells from blood. The V gene is TRBV5-1, the J gene TRBJ2-7; 8 bases line up with TRBD2. CDR3 residues: CASSLELAVYSYEQYF. The CDR3 nucleotides read TGCGCCAGCAGCTTGGAACTAGCGGTTTACTCCTACGAGCAGTACTTC. The variable domain in full, with the rest retrieved from reference TRBV5-1 and TRBJ2-7, is KAGVTQTPRYLIKTRGQQVTLSCSPISGHRSVSWYQQTPGQGLQFLFEYFSETQRNKGNFPGRFSGRQFSNSRSEMNVSTLELGDSALYLCASSLELAVYSYEQYFGPGTRLTVT.